Listed here are 4 T cell receptor beta chains from one sample, sequenced in a study of memory CD4+ T cells and cytomegalovirus serostatus. Repertoires were generated with immunoSEQ multiplex PCR, while TCRdb's copy carries only in-frame clones and drops some. The sample consists of more than 40,000 clones, about 79% of them appearing once. Single viable CD3+CD4+CD8-CD45RO+ cells were sorted as the memory CD4+ T cells. Material: memory CD4+ T cells from blood. The receptors were gathered from an adult in good health and CMV-seronegative.

DNA for the CDR3: TGTGCAAGTCGCTTAGCGGGCAGGGGCTACAAGGACACTGAAGCTTTCTTT. This sequence encodes CASRLAGRGYKDTEAFF. The V gene is TRBV12-2, the J gene TRBJ1-1; TRBD1, the table's D call, lacks a check against the DNA. TRBV12-2 is labeled a pseudogene. The CDR3 is 17 amino acids.

This clone showed up just once. This chain connects TRBV18 to TRBJ2-3; D call uncertain. Trimming removed 0 bases at V and 5 bases at J, with 3 bases between. This CDR3 has 12 residues. The germline V gene encodes CDR1 KGHSH and CDR2 LQKENI. CDR3 coding DNA: TGTGCCAGCTCACCACCGCTAGATACGCAGTATTTT. It translates to CASSPPLDTQYF.

This clone was counted between two and nine times. In nucleotides, the CDR3 is TGTGCCAGCACCAACCGCAACAGGGGGCGCGAGTATGGCTACACCTTC. As protein: CASTNRNRGREYGYTF. The chain carries TRBV27 and TRBJ1-2; 9 bases fit TRBD1. The CDR3 has 16 residues. Germline values: CDR1 MNHEY, CDR2 SMNVEV (reference sequence). The junction had 14 bases not matched to a gene; V was cut back by 7 bases and J by 5 bases.

The gene calls are TRBV29-1 and TRBJ1-1; TRBD1 might be the D (5 bases). The V gene lost 4 bases and the J gene lost 1 base, with 10 bases spanning the gap. The CDR3 is made up of 13 amino acids. CDR1 and CDR2 from the germline V gene are SQVTM and ANQGSEA. The CDR3 nucleotides are TGCAGCGTTGGGTTGGGGGGGAACACTGAAGCTTTCTTT. It translates to CSVGLGGNTEAFF.